This T cell receptor (beta chain) emerged from a study of CD8+ T cells in alopecia areata. The overall study: Tofacitinib administration to treated patients was oral, at 5 to 10 mg twice daily.

Treatment given: oral pan-JAK inhibitor, 5-10 mg twice daily. After isolation, RNA underwent reverse transcription to generate cDNA as the sequencing template. Here immunoSEQ multiplex PCR was the method, and the copy in TCRdb shows in-frame clones only, minus some. This sample has 90,000 to 150,000 clones, with approximately 53% found just once. The CDR3 is 15 amino acids. The V gene's germline CDR1 is SGHRS and CDR2 YFSETQ. V lost 4 bases to trimming and J lost 3 bases, with 15 bases between them. The sample was CD4+ T cells sorted from blood, taken at week 4, from a patient treated with tofacitinib. This receptor was taken from a human donor with alopecia areata. The chain uses TRBV5-1 and TRBJ2-3; perhaps TRBD2 as D (6 bases). The CDR3 sequence: CASSPRRGRTDTQYF. The CDR3 DNA reads as TGCGCCAGCAGCCCACGGCGGGGTAGAACAGATACGCAGTATTTT.